The 32 T cell receptor beta chains listed next were all sequenced from one sample in a study of T-cell memory formation after mild COVID-19. TCRdb recomputed calls from the 5' RACE reads with MiXCR, one row per CDR3 protein. In the table there are 350,000 to 450,000 distinct CDR3 sequences, around 20% of which are singletons. The sample was PBMCs or a T cell subset sorted from them (not recorded which). These receptors were obtained from an adult woman who had mild COVID-19 (a few samples of this study predate the infection). Cell type and time point are not known.

The rearrangement joins TRBV7-9 to TRBJ2-1; 9 bases are a match to TRBD2. Looked up from germline, CDR1 is SEHNR and CDR2 is FQNEAQ (reference sequence). The CDR3 contains 14 residues. Trimming cost V 5 bases and J 8 bases; bases outside gene matches: 7. The CDR3 sequence: CASSAVAGADEQFF. For the CDR3, the DNA is TGTGCCAGCAGCGCCGTAGCGGGAGCCGATGAGCAGTTCTTC. Full variable domain (outside the CDR3, taken from reference TRBV7-9 and TRBJ2-1): DTGVSQNPRHKITKRGQNVTFRCDPISEHNRLYWYRQTLGQGPEFLTYFQNEAQLEKSRLLSDRFSAERPKGSFSTLEIQRTEQGDSAMYLCASSAVAGADEQFFGPGTRLTVL.

The chain has TRBV7-8 and TRBJ2-3; TRBD2 agrees at 11 bases. The CDR3 consists of 18 residues. Germline V CDR1 and CDR2: SGHVS, FQNEAQ. The J segment lost 2 bases and the V segment lost 5 bases, leaving 12 bases of the junction unmatched. CDR3 in DNA: TGTGCCAGCAGCGCCATTGGGCTAGCGGGGGGAAACACAGATACGCAGTATTTT. It codes for CASSAIGLAGGNTDTQYF.

This sequence joins TRBV4-1 and TRBJ1-2; D is undetermined. V gave up 8 bases and J gave up 3 bases, with 19 bases separating them. The CDR3 is 15 amino acids. Germline V gene data show CDR1 as MGHRA and CDR2 as YSYEKL. The CDR3: CASSSGSPSDYGYTF. The CDR3 nucleotides are TGCGCCAGCTCCTCCGGTTCGCCTAGTGACTATGGCTACACCTTC.

This clonotype has only a few counts. As DNA, the CDR3 is TGCGCCAGCAGCTTGGTCGGAGCGAATTACGAGCAGTACTTC. This encodes CASSLVGANYEQYF. The genes are TRBV5-1 and TRBJ2-7, with D unresolved. The CDR3 spans 14 residues. CDR1 and CDR2 (germline): SGHRS, YFSETQ. Trimming stripped 0 bases from V and 4 bases from J, with 11 bases between.

V and J are TRBV3-1 and TRBJ1-2; possible D gene TRBD1, 5 bases. CDR3 length: 14 residues. CDR1 is LGHDT, CDR2 YNNKEL, per germline (reference sequence). V shed 5 bases and J shed 8 bases, with 18 bases lying between them. The DNA of the CDR3 is TGTGCCAGCAGCTCAACCGGGGGGAGCGGCGGCTACACCTTC. This encodes CASSSTGGSGGYTF.

The CDR3 nucleotides read TGTGCCAGCAGCTCGGAAGGACTAGCGGGAGGTATGGACACCGGACACAATGAGCAGTTCTTC. Protein product: CASSSEGLAGGMDTGHNEQFF. The V gene is TRBV7-6, the J gene TRBJ2-1; 14 bases are a match to TRBD2. Germline CDR1 is SGHVS and CDR2 is FNYEAQ. The CDR3 extends over 21 amino acids. With 4 bases clipped from V and 5 bases from J, the junction kept 19 bases outside the gene matches.

This sequence joins TRBV30 and TRBJ2-3; TRBD1 or TRBD2 may be the D gene (6 bases each). The CDR3 has 15 amino acids. Germline V gene lookup returns CDR1 GTSNPN and CDR2 SVGIG (reference sequence). V lost 6 bases to trimming and J lost 0 bases, with 16 bases between them. The DNA for the CDR3 is TGTGCCTGCCAAGGGGGGAAGTCTAGCACAGATACGCAGTATTTT. It yields the protein CACQGGKSSTDTQYF.

The rearrangement links TRBV6-6 to TRBJ2-7; TRBD2 agrees at 12 bases. The CDR3 covers 17 residues. CDR1 and CDR2 from the germline V gene are MNHNY and SVGAGI (reference sequence). J lost 2 bases, V lost 6 bases, and 11 bases had no gene match. The CDR3 region has the DNA TGTGCCAGCAGCCCACTAGCGGGAGGCCGTGGGCCCTACGAGCAGTACTTC. The encoded protein is CASSPLAGGRGPYEQYF.

The chain employs TRBV11-3 and TRBJ2-7; TRBD1 matches 9 bases. Germline V CDR1 and CDR2: SGHNT, YENEEA. The ends lost 3 bases at V and 11 bases at J; junction bases unmatched: 11. This CDR3 region has 14 residues. DNA of the CDR3: TGTGCCAGCAGCTTCGGGACAGGGTTCCATGGCGAGTACTTC. Its protein product is CASSFGTGFHGEYF.

This clonotype occurred a few times. V and J are TRBV15 and TRBJ2-2; 9 bases fit TRBD1. The length of the CDR3 is 20 residues. Germline-derived CDR1 and CDR2 are LNHNV and YYDKDF (reference sequence). V lost 0 bases, J lost 4 bases, and 15 bases stayed unmatched. The CDR3 sequence: CATSRDLRDREFFGTGELFF. In nucleotides, the CDR3 is TGTGCCACCAGCAGAGATCTACGGGACAGGGAATTTTTTGGCACCGGGGAGCTGTTTTTT.

This chain uses TRBV5-5 with TRBJ2-1; TRBD2 matches 11 bases. The CDR3 has 17 residues. J was trimmed by 3 bases and V by 0 bases; bases with no gene match: 5. Germline V gene sequence: CDR1 SGHKS, CDR2 YYEKEE (reference sequence). As DNA, the CDR3 is TGTGCCAGCAGCTTGGCACTAGCGGGGGTCAACTACAATGAGCAGTTCTTC. Protein product: CASSLALAGVNYNEQFF.

This sequence joins TRBV6-2 or TRBV6-3 and TRBJ1-5, with 8 bases identical to TRBD1. The J segment lost 5 bases and the V segment lost 4 bases, leaving 13 bases of the junction unmatched. Per the germline V gene, CDR1 is MNHEY and CDR2 is SVGEGT. This CDR3 region has 17 residues. This CDR3 reads CASSFARTGTRDQPQHF. The CDR3, as DNA: TGTGCCAGCAGTTTCGCACGGACAGGGACCCGGGATCAGCCCCAGCATTTT.

The chain is built from TRBV5-1 and TRBJ2-4; D tentatively fits TRBD1 or TRBD2 (5 bases each). The CDR3 has 16 amino acids. V lost 0 bases, J lost 5 bases, and 15 bases lay in between. The V gene's germline CDR1 is SGHRS and CDR2 YFSETQ. This CDR3 is CASSLVGGESQNIQYF. As DNA, the CDR3 is TGCGCCAGCAGCTTGGTTGGGGGTGAAAGCCAAAACATTCAGTACTTC.

This clonotype was seen more than once but under ten times. The rearrangement joins TRBV29-1 to TRBJ2-3, with TRBD2 identical over 10 bases. The CDR3 runs 15 residues. The germline V gene encodes CDR1 SQVTM and CDR2 ANQGSEA. Trimming removed 6 bases from V and 1 base from J; junction bases left unmatched: 7. The CDR3, as DNA: TGCAGCGTCCTCCGCGGGACTAGCGGCACAGATACGCAGTATTTT. This encodes CSVLRGTSGTDTQYF.

A few counts support this clonotype. This chain joins TRBV20-1 and TRBJ2-7, with D unclear. The CDR3 sequence is 13 residues long. V was trimmed by 0 bases and J by 3 bases, leaving 9 bases between them. Germline-derived CDR1 and CDR2 are DFQATT and SNEGSKA (reference sequence). CDR3: CSARDPSRYEQYF. The DNA for the CDR3 is TGCAGTGCTAGAGACCCGTCCCGCTACGAGCAGTACTTC.

Here the CDR3 DNA reads TGTGCCAGCAGCTTAGGATTTGGAGATACGCAGTATTTT. It translates to CASSLGFGDTQYF. This chain uses TRBV7-8 with TRBJ2-3; no clear D gene. The CDR3 covers 13 residues. Germline-derived CDR1 and CDR2 are SGHVS and FQNEAQ. V lost 1 base and J lost 5, with 7 bases in between.

V gene TRBV29-1 combines with J gene TRBJ1-1; no clear D gene. Germline values: CDR1 SQVTM, CDR2 ANQGSEA. The CDR3 spans 13 residues. The V end was cut by 7 bases, the J end by 6 bases, with 18 bases between. The CDR3 DNA sequence: TGCAGCGCCTCACTGAGGTTATTTGCTGAAGCTTTCTTT. Its protein product is CSASLRLFAEAFF.

This clonotype has just a few counts. V usage is TRBV4-3 and J usage is TRBJ2-5; 9 nucleotides agree with TRBD1. J gave up 3 bases and V 1 base, and 9 bases lay outside the gene matches. The CDR3 length is 17 residues. Germline V gene data show CDR1 as LGHNA and CDR2 as YSLEER. This CDR3 is CASSQGPGQGVEETQYF. CDR3 sequence (DNA): TGCGCCAGCAGCCAAGGCCCGGGACAGGGAGTGGAAGAGACCCAGTACTTC.

The CDR3: CASSYSRRGGANYGYTF. The CDR3 DNA is TGTGCCAGCAGTTACTCGAGGCGGGGGGGAGCTAACTATGGCTACACCTTC. This chain links TRBV6-5 with TRBJ1-2, with a tentative D call TRBD1 (5 bases). CDR1 and CDR2 from the germline V gene are MNHEY and SVGAGI. Trimming left V 0 bases short and J 0 bases short, with 14 bases between. CDR3 length equals 17 residues.

This clonotype has only a few counts. The chain has TRBV12-3 or TRBV12-4 and TRBJ1-4, with TRBD1 as a possible D gene (6 bases). Trimming shortened V by 6 bases and J by 4 bases, and 18 bases separated the two germline ends. This CDR3 has 16 residues. In DNA, the CDR3 is TGTGCCAGCAGGAGGGGTGACAGGCGATTTAATGAAAAACTGTTTTTT. This encodes CASRRGDRRFNEKLFF.

The chain is built from TRBV3-1 and TRBJ2-1; 7 bases are shared with TRBD1. The ends lost 2 bases at V and 10 bases at J; junction bases unmatched: 8. Germline-derived CDR1 and CDR2 are LGHDT and YNNKEL (reference sequence). This CDR3 is 14 amino acids long. DNA for the CDR3: TGTGCCAGCAGCCAAAAGGTGCGACAGGGCGAGCAGTTCTTC. This codes for CASSQKVRQGEQFF.

The rearrangement joins TRBV24-1 to TRBJ2-7, with 10 positions matching TRBD2. CDR1 and CDR2 from the germline V gene are KGHDR and SFDVKD. V lost 4 bases and J lost 5; bases outside the gene matches: 7. This CDR3 is built from 15 residues. The CDR3 nucleotides read TGTGCCACCAGTGAATCTAGCGGGAGTATCCACGAGCAGTACTTC. Translating it yields CATSESSGSIHEQYF.

This clonotype was detected once. This chain links TRBV10-3 with TRBJ1-2, with 7 bases lining up with TRBD1. The CDR3 is 13 amino acids. J gave up 8 bases and V 6 bases, and 9 bases lay outside the gene matches. The germline V gene encodes CDR1 ENHRY and CDR2 SYGVKD. The CDR3 DNA reads TGTGCCATCAGCGAAACAGGGGATCGCGGCTACACCTTC. It specifies CAISETGDRGYTF.

The gene calls are TRBV4-2 and TRBJ2-7; 9 bases are a match to TRBD2. This CDR3 spans 15 amino acids. Germline V gene data show CDR1 as LGHNA and CDR2 as YNFKEQ. Trimming took 6 bases from V and 0 from J; bases not matched to a gene: 6. The CDR3, as DNA: TGTGCCAGCAGATCTAGCGGGGAGAGCTCCTACGAGCAGTACTTC. This gives the protein CASRSSGESSYEQYF.

The chain uses TRBV6-5 and TRBJ2-1, with 7 positions matching TRBD2. Germline-derived CDR1 and CDR2 are MNHEY and SVGAGI. The trim removed 0 bases at V and 4 bases at J, leaving 6 bases unmatched. This CDR3 spans 16 amino acids. DNA of the CDR3: TGTGCCAGCAGTTACTCCTTTCTAGCGGAGTACAATGAGCAGTTCTTC. It is translated as CASSYSFLAEYNEQFF.

Concerning this clonotype itself: One junction end does not reproduce the germline sequence, and a read error may be involved. This sequence joins TRBV5-1 and TRBJ2-1; 13 bases are a match to TRBD2. In germline, CDR1 is SGHRS, CDR2 YFSETQ. This CDR3 contains 15 residues. CDR3 protein: CASSGTSGAYNEKFF. The CDR3 DNA follows: TGCGCCAGCAGCGGGACTAGCGGGGCTTACAATGAGAAGTTCTTC.

The gene calls are TRBV20-1 and TRBJ2-1; no firm D call. The V and J ends lost 7 bases and 3 bases respectively, with 13 bases between them. CDR3 size: 13 residues. The germline CDR1 and CDR2 sequences are DFQATT and SNEGSKA (reference sequence). CDR3 bases: TGCAGTGAACGGCCTAAATACTACAATGAGCAGTTCTTC. Its protein product is CSERPKYYNEQFF.

V gene TRBV13 combines with J gene TRBJ1-2; perhaps TRBD1 as D (6 bases). V gave up 5 bases and J gave up 3 bases, with 16 bases separating them. The CDR3 runs 15 residues. Germline V gene data show CDR1 as PRHDT and CDR2 as FYEKMQ (reference sequence). The CDR3 nucleotides are TGTGCCAGCAGCGTACGGGCAGGGGTCGACTATGGCTACACCTTC. Translation: CASSVRAGVDYGYTF.

The rearrangement joins TRBV25-1 to TRBJ2-7; D is possibly TRBD2 (5 bases). The CDR3 loop spans 16 amino acids. Deletions cut 5 bases from V and 0 bases from J, with 17 bases between. Germline V gives CDR1 MGHDK, CDR2 SYGVNS. Here the CDR3 reads CASSPPWGDGSYEQYF. The CDR3 DNA reads as TGTGCCAGCAGTCCCCCGTGGGGAGATGGCTCCTACGAGCAGTACTTC.

The chain employs TRBV18 and TRBJ2-3, with TRBD1 as a possible D gene (6 bases). CDR3 length: 17 amino acids. Trimming cost V 3 bases and J 2 bases, with 18 bases left between them. From germline, CDR1 is KGHSH and CDR2 LQKENI. CDR3: CASSPPYDRPFTDTQYF. The CDR3 bases are TGTGCCAGCTCACCGCCGTATGACAGGCCGTTCACAGATACGCAGTATTTT.

In the case of this clonotype: This is likely a read error, given that the CDR3 carries no conserved phenylalanine or tryptophan at its end. It is unclear where the CDR3 begins or ends on the DNA, so no DNA is shown, and the CDR3 is as TCRdb lists it. The V call is TRBV30, the J call TRBJ1-6. From its first to its last residue, the CDR3 has 11 amino acids. Germline assignment: CDR1 GTSNPN and CDR2 SVGIG (reference sequence). Here the CDR3 reads CASTDPATQRG.

V and J are TRBV7-9 and TRBJ2-1; the match to TRBD2 covers 9 bases. Looked up from germline, CDR1 is SEHNR and CDR2 is FQNEAQ (reference sequence). The ends lost 1 base at V and 6 bases at J; junction bases unmatched: 4. CDR3 size: 15 residues. The CDR3 sequence is CASSLGLAVINEQFF. CDR3 nucleotides: TGTGCCAGCAGCTTAGGACTAGCGGTTATCAATGAGCAGTTCTTC.